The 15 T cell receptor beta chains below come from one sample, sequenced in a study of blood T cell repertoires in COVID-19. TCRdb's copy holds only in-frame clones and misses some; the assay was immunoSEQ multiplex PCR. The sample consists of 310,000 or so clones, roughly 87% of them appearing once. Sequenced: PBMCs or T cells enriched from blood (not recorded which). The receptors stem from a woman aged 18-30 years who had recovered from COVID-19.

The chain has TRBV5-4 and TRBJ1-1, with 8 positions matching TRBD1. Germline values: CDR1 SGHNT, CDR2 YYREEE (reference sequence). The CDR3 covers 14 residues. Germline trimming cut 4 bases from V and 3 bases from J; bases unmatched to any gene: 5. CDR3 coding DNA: TGTGCCAGCAGCCAGGGGGCGACGGACACTGAAGCTTTCTTT. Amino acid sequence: CASSQGATDTEAFF.

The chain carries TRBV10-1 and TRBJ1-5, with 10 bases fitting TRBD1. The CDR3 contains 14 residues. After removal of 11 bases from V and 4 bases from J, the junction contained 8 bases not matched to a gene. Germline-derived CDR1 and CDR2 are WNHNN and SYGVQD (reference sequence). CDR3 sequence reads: CAGGTGDFNQPQHF. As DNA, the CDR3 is TGCGCCGGTGGGACAGGGGACTTTAATCAGCCCCAGCATTTT.

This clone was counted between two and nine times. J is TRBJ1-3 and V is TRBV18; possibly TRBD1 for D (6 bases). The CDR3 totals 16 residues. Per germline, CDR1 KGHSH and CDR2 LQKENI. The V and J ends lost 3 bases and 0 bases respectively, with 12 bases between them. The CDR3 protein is CASSPDSPSSGNTIYF. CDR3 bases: TGTGCCAGCTCACCGGACAGCCCCAGCTCTGGAAACACCATATATTTT.

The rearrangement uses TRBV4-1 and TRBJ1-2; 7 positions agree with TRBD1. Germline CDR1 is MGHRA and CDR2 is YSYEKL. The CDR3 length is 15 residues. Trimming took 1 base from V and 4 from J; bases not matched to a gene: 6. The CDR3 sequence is CASSQGRTGVYGYTF. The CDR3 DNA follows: TGCGCCAGCAGCCAAGGACGCACAGGGGTCTATGGCTACACCTTC.

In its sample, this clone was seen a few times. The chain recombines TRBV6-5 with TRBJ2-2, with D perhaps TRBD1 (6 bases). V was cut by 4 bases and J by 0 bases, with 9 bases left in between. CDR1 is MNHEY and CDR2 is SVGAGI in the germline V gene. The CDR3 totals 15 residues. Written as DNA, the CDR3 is TGTGCCAGCAGTTGGTCAGGGGCGAACACCGGGGAGCTGTTTTTT. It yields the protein CASSWSGANTGELFF.

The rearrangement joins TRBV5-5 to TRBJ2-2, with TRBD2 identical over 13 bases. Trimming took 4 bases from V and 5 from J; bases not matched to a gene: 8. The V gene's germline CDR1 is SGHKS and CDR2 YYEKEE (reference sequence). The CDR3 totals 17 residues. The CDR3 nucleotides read TGTGCCAGCAGCGCGCCGGGACTAGCGGGGCGGACCGGGGAGCTGTTTTTT. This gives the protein CASSAPGLAGRTGELFF.

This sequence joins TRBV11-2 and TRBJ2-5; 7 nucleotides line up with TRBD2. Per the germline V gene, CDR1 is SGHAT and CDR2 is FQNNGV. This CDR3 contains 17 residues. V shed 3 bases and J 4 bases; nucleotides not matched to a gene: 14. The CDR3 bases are TGTGCCAGCAGCTTTGGTTGGGCGGGAGAGGCGGGAGAGACCCAGTACTTC. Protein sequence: CASSFGWAGEAGETQYF.

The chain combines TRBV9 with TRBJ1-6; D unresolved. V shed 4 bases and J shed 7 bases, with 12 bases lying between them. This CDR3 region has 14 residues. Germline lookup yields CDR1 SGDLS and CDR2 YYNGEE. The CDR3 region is CASSSLLRNSPLHF. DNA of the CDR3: TGTGCCAGCAGCTCTCTCCTGAGAAATTCACCCCTCCACTTT.

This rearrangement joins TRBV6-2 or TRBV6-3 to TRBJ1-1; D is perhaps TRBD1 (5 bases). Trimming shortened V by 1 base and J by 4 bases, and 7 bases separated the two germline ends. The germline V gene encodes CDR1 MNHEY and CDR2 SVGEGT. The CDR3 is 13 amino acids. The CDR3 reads CASSYLGVTEAFF. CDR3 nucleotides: TGTGCCAGCAGTTACTTAGGGGTCACTGAAGCTTTCTTT.

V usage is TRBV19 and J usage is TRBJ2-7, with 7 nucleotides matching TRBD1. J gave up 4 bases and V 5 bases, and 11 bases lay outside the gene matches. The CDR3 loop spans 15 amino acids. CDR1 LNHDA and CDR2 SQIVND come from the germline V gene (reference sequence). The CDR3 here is CASSEAGTDLYEQYF. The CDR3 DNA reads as TGTGCCAGTAGTGAAGCCGGGACAGACTTATACGAGCAGTACTTC.

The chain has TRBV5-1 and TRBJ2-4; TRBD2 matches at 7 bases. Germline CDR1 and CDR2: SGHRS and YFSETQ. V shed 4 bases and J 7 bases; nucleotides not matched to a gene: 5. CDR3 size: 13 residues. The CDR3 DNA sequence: TGCGCCAGCAGCCCCCGCGGGGGTAACATTCAGTACTTC. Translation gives CASSPRGGNIQYF.

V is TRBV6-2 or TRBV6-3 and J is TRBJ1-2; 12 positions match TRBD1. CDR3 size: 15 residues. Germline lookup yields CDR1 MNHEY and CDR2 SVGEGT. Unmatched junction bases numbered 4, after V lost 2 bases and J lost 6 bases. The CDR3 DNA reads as TGTGCCAGCAGTTACCGGGACAGGGGGCTGGATGGCTACACCTTC. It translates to CASSYRDRGLDGYTF.

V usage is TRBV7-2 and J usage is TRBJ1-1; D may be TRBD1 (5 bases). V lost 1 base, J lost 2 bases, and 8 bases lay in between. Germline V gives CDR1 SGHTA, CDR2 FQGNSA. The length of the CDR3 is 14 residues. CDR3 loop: CASSLGGDNTEAFF. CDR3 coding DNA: TGTGCCAGCAGCTTAGGGGGGGACAACACTGAAGCTTTCTTT. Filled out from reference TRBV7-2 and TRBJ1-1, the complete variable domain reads GAGVSQSPSNKVTEKGKDVELRCDPISGHTALYWYRQSLGQGLEFLIYFQGNSAPDKSGLPSDRFSAERTGGSVSTLTIQRTQQEDSAVYLCASSLGGDNTEAFFGQGTRLTVV.

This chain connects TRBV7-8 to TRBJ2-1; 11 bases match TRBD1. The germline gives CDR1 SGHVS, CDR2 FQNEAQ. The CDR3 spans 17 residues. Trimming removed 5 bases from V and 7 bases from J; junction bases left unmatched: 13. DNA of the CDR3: TGTGCCAGCAGCCGAGTCGTGGACAGGGGGCGCTTGAATGAGCAGTTCTTC. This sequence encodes CASSRVVDRGRLNEQFF. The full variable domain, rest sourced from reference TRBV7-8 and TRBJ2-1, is GAGVSQSPRYKVAKRGQDVALRCDPISGHVSLFWYQQALGQGPEFLTYFQNEAQLDKSGLPSDRFFAERPEGSVSTLKIQRTQQEDSAVYLCASSRVVDRGRLNEQFFGPGTRLTVL.

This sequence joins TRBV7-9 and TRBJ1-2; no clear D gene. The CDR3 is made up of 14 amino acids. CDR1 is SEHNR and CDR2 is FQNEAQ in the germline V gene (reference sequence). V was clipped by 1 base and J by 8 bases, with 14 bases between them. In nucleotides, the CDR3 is TGTGCCAGCAGCTTAGACGCCGGAGCGAGGGGCTACACCTTC. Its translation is CASSLDAGARGYTF.